The sequence of this TCR beta chain was determined in a study of blood T cell repertoires in COVID-19. Study summary: The origin of the acute and convalescent COVID-19 samples was the United States, Italy and Spain. Sample material is recorded as cDNA or gDNA derived from T cells, B-cell-depleted T cells, or PBMCs.

How the authors handled the data: Estimation of nucleated cell counts relied on the amplification of reference gene primers. The method was immunoSEQ multiplex PCR; TCRdb's version includes in-frame clones alone and lacks a portion of them. Clone size and the V and J calls come from that table; the DNA yielded D and trimming. The sample consists of about 81,000 clones, 70% to 85% of them appearing once. The CDR3 extends over 16 amino acids. Germline V gene sequence: CDR1 LGHNA, CDR2 YNFKEQ. Trimming took 0 bases from V and 6 from J, leaving 14 bases between them. The sample comprised peripheral blood. The TCR was taken from a human donor in a cohort sampled during active COVID-19. The chain combines TRBV4-2 with TRBJ1-4; no firm D call. The CDR3 protein is CASSQDRGPSYEKLFF. In nucleotides, the CDR3 is TGTGCCAGCAGCCAAGATCGAGGGCCCTCTTATGAAAAACTGTTTTTT.